The 9 T cell receptor beta chains in this list originate from one sample, sequenced in a study of T cells after yellow fever vaccination. TCRdb re-derived calls from the 5' RACE reads in MiXCR, one entry per CDR3 protein. The sample lists 310,000 or so distinct CDR3 sequences, around 3.9% occurring once. The sample was PBMCs, taken on the day of the yellow fever booster vaccination. Receptors were obtained from a man aged 18 to 29 who received the YFV17D yellow fever vaccine.

This chain joins TRBV27 and TRBJ1-2; TRBD1 matches 7 bases. Trimming took 7 bases from V and 6 from J; bases not matched to a gene: 14. This CDR3 contains 15 residues. From germline, CDR1 is MNHEY and CDR2 SMNVEV (reference sequence). The CDR3 sequence: CASTPWAGGGHGYTF. CDR3 in DNA: TGTGCCAGCACCCCCTGGGCAGGGGGAGGCCATGGCTACACCTTC.

This clonotype was seen a few times. The chain couples TRBV2 to TRBJ2-2, with D perhaps TRBD2 (5 bases). Germline CDR1 and CDR2: SNHLY and FYNNEI. This CDR3 comprises 14 residues. V was shortened by 3 bases and J by 7 bases, with 12 bases between the two germline ends. CDR3 sequence (DNA): TGTGCCAGCAGTGAGGAGAGGGTTGGCGGGGAGCTGTTTTTT. This sequence encodes CASSEERVGGELFF. Full variable domain (missing parts from reference TRBV2 and TRBJ2-2): EPEVTQTPSHQVTQMGQEVILRCVPISNHLYFYWYRQILGQKVEFLVSFYNNEISEKSEIFDDQFSVERPDGSNFTLKIRSTKLEDSAMYFCASSEERVGGELFFGEGSRLTVL.

This clonotype was counted at least ten times. CDR3 nucleotides: TGTGCCAGCAGCTTCGGACAGCCGTACAATGAGCAGTTCTTC. It specifies CASSFGQPYNEQFF. The rearrangement links TRBV7-2 to TRBJ2-1; maybe TRBD1 (6 bases). The V gene's germline CDR1 is SGHTA and CDR2 FQGNSA. The CDR3 is 14 amino acids. Trimming removed 3 bases from V and 4 bases from J, with 10 bases in between.

The sample holds many counts of this clonotype. CDR3 nucleotides: TGTGCCAGCAGCTTATACTCGGACAGGGTCAATGAGCAGTTCTTC. It codes for CASSLYSDRVNEQFF. This rearrangement joins TRBV6-2 or TRBV6-3 to TRBJ2-1; 8 bases line up with TRBD1. This CDR3 contains 15 residues. Germline V gene lookup returns CDR1 MNHEY and CDR2 SVGEGT. V dropped 6 bases and J dropped 6; count of bases not matched to a gene: 10.

The sample holds many counts of this clonotype. The gene calls are TRBV15 and TRBJ1-1; no definite D call. The CDR3 is 13 residues long. Trimming shortened V by 5 bases and J by 1 base, and 8 bases separated the two germline ends. CDR1 LNHNV and CDR2 YYDKDF come from the germline V gene (reference sequence). CDR3 loop: CATSVRKNTEAFF. CDR3 bases: TGTGCCACCAGCGTCAGAAAGAACACTGAAGCTTTCTTT. The full variable domain, rest sourced from reference TRBV15 and TRBJ1-1, is DAMVIQNPRYQVTQFGKPVTLSCSQTLNHNVMYWYQQKSSQAPKLLFHYYDKDFNNEADTPDNFQSRRPNTSFCFLDIRSPGLGDTAMYLCATSVRKNTEAFFGQGTRLTVV.

This clonotype was counted many times. This chain links TRBV29-1 with TRBJ1-2, with D unresolved. Germline CDR1 SQVTM, CDR2 ANQGSEA. V lost 3 bases, J lost 0 bases, and 8 bases lay in between. This CDR3 spans 13 amino acids. CDR3 residues: CSVEAPTNYGYTF. The CDR3 region has the DNA TGCAGCGTTGAGGCGCCCACTAACTATGGCTACACCTTC.

This clonotype was counted at least ten times. V and J are TRBV12-3 or TRBV12-4 and TRBJ2-1; D not certain. Trimming removed 2 bases from V and 0 bases from J, with 5 bases in between. The CDR3 has 14 residues. CDR3 residues: CASSLLSSYNEQFF. The CDR3 bases are TGTGCCAGCAGTTTACTCAGCTCCTACAATGAGCAGTTCTTC.

At least ten counts were recorded for this clonotype. The gene calls are TRBV2 and TRBJ1-5, with 10 bases matching TRBD1. The CDR3 consists of 15 residues. Per germline, CDR1 SNHLY and CDR2 FYNNEI. J was trimmed by 2 bases and V by 5 bases; bases with no gene match: 3. CDR3 region: CASSYGTGGNQPQHF. CDR3 in DNA: TGTGCCAGCAGTTACGGGACAGGGGGCAATCAGCCCCAGCATTTT.

The gene calls are TRBV5-4 and TRBJ2-3; TRBD1 is a possible D gene (5 bases). Germline values: CDR1 SGHNT, CDR2 YYREEE (reference sequence). The CDR3 contains 13 residues. The germline V and J ends were trimmed by 3 bases and 7 bases, with 12 bases remaining between them. CDR3 nucleotides: TGTGCCAGCAGCTCCGACAGTCCCAATACGCAGTATTTT. Its protein is CASSSDSPNTQYF.